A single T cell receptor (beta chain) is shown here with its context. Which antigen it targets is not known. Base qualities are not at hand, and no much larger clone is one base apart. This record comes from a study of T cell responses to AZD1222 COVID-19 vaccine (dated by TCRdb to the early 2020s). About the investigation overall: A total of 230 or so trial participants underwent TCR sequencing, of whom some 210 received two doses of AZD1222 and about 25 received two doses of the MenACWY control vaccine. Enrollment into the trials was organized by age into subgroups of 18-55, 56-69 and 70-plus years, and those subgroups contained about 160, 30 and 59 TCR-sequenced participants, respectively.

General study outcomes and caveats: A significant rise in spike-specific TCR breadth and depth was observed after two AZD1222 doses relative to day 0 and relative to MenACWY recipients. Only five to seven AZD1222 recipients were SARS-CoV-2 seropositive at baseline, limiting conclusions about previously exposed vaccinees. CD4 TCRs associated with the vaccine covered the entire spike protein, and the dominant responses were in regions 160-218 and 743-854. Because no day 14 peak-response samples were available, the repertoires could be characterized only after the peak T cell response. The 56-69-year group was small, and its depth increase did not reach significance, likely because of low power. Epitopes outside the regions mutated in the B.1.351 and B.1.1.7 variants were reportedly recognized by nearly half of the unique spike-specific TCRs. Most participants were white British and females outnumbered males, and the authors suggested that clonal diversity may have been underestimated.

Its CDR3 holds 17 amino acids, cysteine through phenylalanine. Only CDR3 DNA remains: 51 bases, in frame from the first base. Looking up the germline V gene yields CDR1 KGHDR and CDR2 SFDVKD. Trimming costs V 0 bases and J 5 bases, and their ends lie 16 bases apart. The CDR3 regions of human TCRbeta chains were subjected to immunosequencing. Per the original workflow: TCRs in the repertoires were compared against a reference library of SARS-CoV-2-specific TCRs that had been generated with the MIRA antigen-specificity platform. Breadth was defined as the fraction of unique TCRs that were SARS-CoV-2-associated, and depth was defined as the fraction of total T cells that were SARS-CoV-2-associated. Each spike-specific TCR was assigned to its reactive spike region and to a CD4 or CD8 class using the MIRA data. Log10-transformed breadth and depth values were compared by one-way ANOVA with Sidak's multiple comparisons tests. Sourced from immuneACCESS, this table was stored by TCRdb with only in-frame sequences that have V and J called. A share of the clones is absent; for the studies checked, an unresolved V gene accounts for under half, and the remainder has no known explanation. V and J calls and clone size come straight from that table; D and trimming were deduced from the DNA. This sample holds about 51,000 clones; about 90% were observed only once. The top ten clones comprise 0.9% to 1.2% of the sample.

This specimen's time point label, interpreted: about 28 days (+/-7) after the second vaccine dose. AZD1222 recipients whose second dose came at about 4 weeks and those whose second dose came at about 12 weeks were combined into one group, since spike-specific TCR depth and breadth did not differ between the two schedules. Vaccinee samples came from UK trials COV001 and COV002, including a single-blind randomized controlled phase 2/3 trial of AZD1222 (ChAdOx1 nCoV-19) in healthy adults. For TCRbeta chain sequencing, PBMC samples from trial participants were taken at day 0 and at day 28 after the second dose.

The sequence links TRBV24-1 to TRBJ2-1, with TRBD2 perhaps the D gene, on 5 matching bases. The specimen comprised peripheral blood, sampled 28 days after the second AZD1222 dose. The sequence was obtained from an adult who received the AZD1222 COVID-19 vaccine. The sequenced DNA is TGTGCCACCAGTGATTTGAGTAAGGAGGTTAGCCACAATGAGCAGTTCTTC. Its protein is CATSDLSKEVSHNEQFF.